This T cell receptor beta chain was documented in a study of T cells in Graves' hyperthyroidism and ophthalmopathy. Study context: Peripheral blood collection took place at initial diagnosis, before any treatment. Study-wide points: Most expanded thyroid clonotypes above 0.001 recurred in blood.

Regions amplified from RNA transcripts were the TCR beta CDR3 regions. RT-PCR in the first round (using the HTBI primer set) targeted the TCR CDR3. One entry per CDR3 protein, called by TCRdb with MiXCR from the multiplex PCR reads. The sample includes 530,000 or so distinct CDR3 sequences, around a quarter of them seen just once. This clonotype was detected many times. Its antigen is still unknown. This TCR came from a woman in her 30s with Graves' ophthalmopathy. Input material: blood.

The CDR3: CASSQGSASSGNTIYF. The CDR3 nucleotides are TGCGCCAGCAGCCAGGGTTCAGCGAGCTCTGGAAACACCATATATTTT. The J gene is TRBJ1-3, the V gene TRBV4-3; unclear D gene. V lost 3 bases to trimming and J lost 0 bases, with 12 bases between them. CDR1 and CDR2 (germline): LGHNA, YSLEER. The CDR3 is 16 residues long.